The 26 T cell receptor beta chains presented below share a single source sample, sequenced in a study of cytomegalovirus exposure and HLA in healthy donors. PCR primers comprised 60 Vbeta and 13 Jbeta primers. Sequenced by immunoSEQ multiplex PCR; TCRdb stores in-frame clones only, minus some. The top ten clones hold around 5% of a sample with roughly 180,000 clones, 80% to 90% of them seen once. The sequencing input was PBMCs. These TCRs come from a girl between 5 and 17 years old in good health and CMV-seropositive.

The chain links TRBV7-3 to TRBJ2-2; 13 nucleotides agree with TRBD2. CDR1 and CDR2 (germline): SGHTA, FQGTGA. V shed 5 bases, J shed 6 bases, and the junction held 6 bases outside the gene matches. The CDR3 is made up of 16 amino acids. CDR3 coding DNA: TGTGCCAGCAGCCCAGGGACTAGCGGGGAGGCCGGGGAGCTGTTTTTT. Its translation: CASSPGTSGEAGELFF.

The chain couples TRBV30 to TRBJ1-6, with TRBD1 identical over 9 bases. Germline V gene lookup returns CDR1 GTSNPN and CDR2 SVGIG (reference sequence). The CDR3 sequence is 14 residues long. V shed 4 bases and J 9 bases; nucleotides not matched to a gene: 7. CDR3 amino acids: CAWNGGQGGSPLHF. The CDR3 region has the DNA TGTGCCTGGAATGGGGGACAGGGTGGTTCACCCCTCCACTTT.

CDR3 nucleotide sequence: TGTGCCAGCAGTCCAAGGGAGCGGCCCTCCTACAATGAGCAGTTCTTC. This codes for CASSPRERPSYNEQFF. The gene calls are TRBV28 and TRBJ2-1; a weak D match, TRBD2 (5 bases). V was pared by 5 bases and J by 0 bases, with 14 bases between. CDR1 is MDHEN and CDR2 is SYDVKM in the germline V gene. CDR3 length equals 16 residues. The whole variable domain, remainder taken from reference TRBV28 and TRBJ2-1, is DVKVTQSSRYLVKRTGEKVFLECVQDMDHENMFWYRQDPGLGLRLIYFSYDVKMKEKGDIPEGYSVSREKKERFSLILESASTNQTSMYLCASSPRERPSYNEQFFGPGTRLTVL.

V usage is TRBV27 and J usage is TRBJ2-6; 8 bases match TRBD1. The CDR3 is made up of 19 amino acids. Unmatched junction bases numbered 14, after V lost 6 bases and J lost 1 base. The germline gives CDR1 MNHEY, CDR2 SMNVEV (reference sequence). The CDR3 DNA is TGTGCCAGCAGACAAGGCCCGTGGACAGGGCTGTCTGGGGCCAACGTCCTGACTTTC. Protein sequence: CASRQGPWTGLSGANVLTF. The full variable domain, in which reference TRBV27 and TRBJ2-6 provide the parts outside the CDR3, is EAQVTQNPRYLITVTGKKLTVTCSQNMNHEYMSWYRQDPGLGLRQIYYSMNVEVTDKGDVPEGYKVSRKEKRNFPLILESPSPNQTSLYFCASRQGPWTGLSGANVLTFGAGSRLTVL.

The DNA of the CDR3 is TGTGCCAGTAAATGGACAGTTGGGGCAGATACGCAGTATTTT. It is translated as CASKWTVGADTQYF. The chain employs TRBV19 and TRBJ2-3, with D tentatively TRBD1 (6 bases). The V and J ends lost 7 bases and 4 bases respectively, with 15 bases between them. CDR1 is LNHDA, CDR2 SQIVND, per germline (reference sequence). The CDR3 sequence is 14 residues long.

The gene calls are TRBV12-5 and TRBJ1-6; the D gene is possibly TRBD1 (5 bases). Per the germline V gene, CDR1 is LGHNT and CDR2 is FRNRAP. Trimming cost V 0 bases and J 10 bases, with 19 bases left between them. The CDR3 loop spans 17 amino acids. CDR3 in amino acids: CASGLVPWGGYWSPLHF. The CDR3 DNA sequence: TGTGCTAGTGGTTTGGTACCTTGGGGGGGATATTGGTCACCCCTCCACTTT.

This clone showed up just a few times. The V gene is TRBV5-4, the J gene TRBJ2-5; TRBD2 is a possible D gene (6 bases). In germline, CDR1 is SGHNT, CDR2 YYREEE (reference sequence). Trimming cost V 0 bases and J 4 bases, with 7 bases left between them. This CDR3 comprises 13 residues. This CDR3 is CASSLEEGETQYF. CDR3 DNA: TGTGCCAGCAGCTTGGAGGAGGGAGAGACCCAGTACTTC.

The chain has TRBV7-8 and TRBJ1-2; D not certain. The CDR3 is 15 residues long. Between the trimmed V and J ends, which lost 2 bases and 4 bases, there was a span of 14 bases. The germline V gene has CDR1 SGHVS and CDR2 FQNEAQ. The CDR3 nucleotides read TGTGCCAGCAGCTTATCCCTAGGCCGCGGCTATGGCTACACCTTC. Its protein is CASSLSLGRGYGYTF.

The rearrangement links TRBV5-4 to TRBJ1-2, with a tentative D call TRBD1 (6 bases). The CDR3 has 15 amino acids. Germline values: CDR1 SGHNT, CDR2 YYREEE (reference sequence). The germline V and J ends were trimmed by 0 bases and 5 bases, with 14 bases remaining between them. The CDR3 sequence is CASSLGGQGPYGYTF. The CDR3 DNA is TGTGCCAGCAGCTTGGGGGGGCAGGGACCTTATGGCTACACCTTC.

The rearrangement links TRBV9 to TRBJ1-3, with D unclear. V was clipped by 5 bases and J by 3 bases, with 18 bases between them. The CDR3 covers 16 residues. Per germline, CDR1 SGDLS and CDR2 YYNGEE. CDR3 protein: CASSESLGSNGNTIYF. The CDR3 DNA reads as TGTGCCAGCAGTGAATCTTTAGGGAGTAATGGAAACACCATATATTTT.

The rearrangement uses TRBV7-6 and TRBJ2-3, with 8 bases identical to TRBD1. V trimming: 4 bases; J trimming: 4 bases; junction bases outside the gene matches: 7. Germline V gene lookup returns CDR1 SGHVS and CDR2 FNYEAQ. The CDR3 covers 15 residues. CDR3 DNA: TGTGCCAGCAGCTGGGGACAGGTGATACCAGATACGCAGTATTTT. Translating gives CASSWGQVIPDTQYF.

Concerning this clone: The junction departs from germline at one end; a sequencing error may be responsible. The chain has TRBV11-1 and TRBJ2-7, with TRBD2 matching over 9 bases. CDR1 and CDR2 (germline): SGHAT, FQDESV (reference sequence). This CDR3 has 15 residues. CDR3 DNA sequence: TGTGCCGGCAGCTTAGAGCGGGGGGCCTCCTACGAGCAGTACTTC. This gives the protein CAGSLERGASYEQYF.

This chain uses TRBV27 with TRBJ1-2, with TRBD1 matching over 8 bases. Trimming cost V 7 bases and J 1 base; bases outside gene matches: 8. The CDR3 spans 15 residues. Germline assignment: CDR1 MNHEY and CDR2 SMNVEV (reference sequence). For the CDR3, the DNA is TGTGCCAGCAACCCCACAGGGGGATATAACTATGGCTACACCTTC. Protein: CASNPTGGYNYGYTF.

Notes on this clone: The sample has other DNA sequences that encode this CDR3 too. The chain carries TRBV19 and TRBJ1-5, with D possibly matching TRBD1 (5 bases). Trimming cost V 3 bases and J 6 bases, with 6 bases left between them. Germline lookup yields CDR1 LNHDA and CDR2 SQIVND (reference sequence). The CDR3 has 12 amino acids. CDR3 region: CASSIGGQPQHF. CDR3 nucleotide sequence: TGTGCCAGTAGTATCGGGGGTCAGCCCCAGCATTTT.

This chain links TRBV5-4 with TRBJ2-3; TRBD1 matches 9 bases. Germline V gives CDR1 SGHNT, CDR2 YYREEE (reference sequence). The ends lost 1 base at V and 1 base at J; junction bases unmatched: 7. The length of the CDR3 is 17 residues. For the CDR3, the DNA is TGTGCCAGCAGCTTGAATTTCCGACAGGGGGGCACAGATACGCAGTATTTT. This sequence encodes CASSLNFRQGGTDTQYF.

V gene TRBV11-2 combines with J gene TRBJ2-1; 9 nucleotides align to TRBD1. J was trimmed by 5 bases and V by 4 bases; bases with no gene match: 3. CDR3 length equals 14 residues. The V gene's germline CDR1 is SGHAT and CDR2 FQNNGV. Written as DNA, the CDR3 is TGTGCCAGCAGCTGGGACAGGGCTGACAATGAGCAGTTCTTC. As protein: CASSWDRADNEQFF.

CDR3 protein: CASSARGMGSNYGYTF. In DNA, the CDR3 is TGTGCCAGCAGCGCCCGGGGGATGGGATCTAACTATGGCTACACCTTC. The chain uses TRBV13 and TRBJ1-2; perhaps TRBD1 as D (5 bases). The CDR3 is made up of 16 amino acids. The V end was cut by 5 bases, the J end by 0 bases, with 16 bases between. Germline CDR1 reads PRHDT; CDR2 reads FYEKMQ (reference sequence).

J is TRBJ1-1 and V is TRBV30; D is unclear. The CDR3 has 13 residues. V was clipped by 3 bases and J by 3 bases, with 11 bases between them. CDR1 GTSNPN and CDR2 SVGIG come from the germline V gene (reference sequence). CDR3 region: CAWRADTYTEAFF. CDR3 sequence (DNA): TGTGCCTGGAGGGCCGACACCTACACTGAAGCTTTCTTT.

This rearrangement joins TRBV5-1 to TRBJ1-1; 9 nucleotides agree with TRBD1. This CDR3 has 16 residues. Unmatched junction bases numbered 12, after V lost 4 bases and J lost 5 bases. From germline, CDR1 is SGHRS and CDR2 YFSETQ. The CDR3 DNA reads TGCGCCAGCAGCCTGGGACAGGGCAGAATGGGAACTGAAGCTTTCTTT. This encodes CASSLGQGRMGTEAFF.

The chain combines TRBV27 with TRBJ2-3, with D hard to call. The V end lost 7 bases, the J end lost 0 bases, and 14 bases lay between the germline ends. This CDR3 has 15 residues. From germline, CDR1 is MNHEY and CDR2 SMNVEV (reference sequence). CDR3 nucleotide sequence: TGTGCCAGCACTATCATGGGCTCCAGCACAGATACGCAGTATTTT. It is translated as CASTIMGSSTDTQYF.

The CDR3 sequence is CATSSSGTGGYGYTF. CDR3 coding DNA: TGTGCCACCAGCAGTTCTGGGACAGGGGGCTATGGCTACACCTTC. The gene calls are TRBV15 and TRBJ1-2; TRBD1 matches 11 bases. CDR1 LNHNV and CDR2 YYDKDF come from the germline V gene (reference sequence). With 3 bases clipped from V and 4 bases from J, the junction kept 4 bases outside the gene matches. This CDR3 contains 15 residues.

This clone appeared a few times. The J gene is TRBJ2-3, the V gene TRBV5-1; TRBD2 aligns across 7 bases. Germline V gene data show CDR1 as SGHRS and CDR2 as YFSETQ. V dropped 4 bases and J dropped 7; count of bases not matched to a gene: 6. This CDR3 region has 13 residues. The CDR3 here is CASSGTTGYTQYF. The CDR3 DNA reads as TGCGCCAGCAGCGGGACTACCGGGTATACGCAGTATTTT.

The CDR3 loop is CATRTTDNSPLHF. The DNA for the CDR3 is TGTGCCACTAGGACAACAGATAATTCACCCCTCCACTTT. This rearrangement joins TRBV6-5 to TRBJ1-6, with D maybe TRBD1 (5 bases). This CDR3 is 13 amino acids long. Trimming took 10 bases from V and 5 from J, leaving 12 bases between them. CDR1 is MNHEY and CDR2 is SVGAGI in the germline V gene.

This clone showed up just a few times. The chain has TRBV27 and TRBJ1-3, with unresolved D. CDR1 and CDR2 (germline): MNHEY, SMNVEV (reference sequence). The V end lost 3 bases, the J end lost 2 bases, and 5 bases lay between the germline ends. The CDR3 length is 13 residues. The CDR3 spells CASSLSTGNTIYF. In DNA form, the CDR3 reads TGTGCCAGCAGTTTGTCTACTGGAAACACCATATATTTT.

This clone was found a few times. This sequence joins TRBV5-6 and TRBJ2-2, with a tentative D call TRBD1 (5 bases). CDR3 length equals 16 residues. Germline V gene lookup returns CDR1 SGHDT and CDR2 YYEEEE. V was cut by 5 bases and J by 4 bases, with 18 bases left in between. The CDR3 sequence: CASSPPTWGSTGELFF. For the CDR3, the DNA is TGTGCCAGCAGTCCGCCCACTTGGGGCAGCACCGGGGAGCTGTTTTTT.

The V gene is TRBV11-3, the J gene TRBJ2-7; D remains unclear. Germline loops: CDR1 SGHNT, CDR2 YENEEA. This CDR3 has 12 amino acids. The V gene lost 3 bases and the J gene lost 5 bases, with 8 bases spanning the gap. In DNA form, the CDR3 reads TGTGCCAGCAGCTTGGGCATCCACGAGCAGTACTTC. Translating gives CASSLGIHEQYF.